The table lists the clone carrying this TCR beta chain with a few counts. The sample is drawn from a study of blood T cell repertoires in COVID-19. About the research overall: Samples of COVID-19 (acute and convalescent) were obtained from the United States, Italy and Spain. From T cells, B-cell-depleted T cells, or PBMCs came the material, which was cDNA or gDNA.

Authors' methods: How many nucleated cells were present was estimated from reference gene primer amplification. Measured with immunoSEQ multiplex PCR; TCRdb has only the in-frame clones, and not every one. The DNA gave D and trimming, while V, J and clone size come from that table. The table includes roughly 330,000 clones, about 87% detected once. Participant reports of clinical history set cohort assignment. V was clipped by 4 bases and J by 6 bases, with 6 bases between them. This CDR3 comprises 11 residues. Germline CDR1 and CDR2: SEHNR and FQNEAQ (reference sequence). This TCR was sampled from a woman aged 25-40 years who had recovered from COVID-19. V is TRBV7-9 and J is TRBJ1-1, with D maybe TRBD1 (5 bases). The specimen sequenced was PBMCs or T cells enriched from blood (not recorded which). CDR3 in amino acids: CASSWGSEAFF. In DNA, the CDR3 is TGTGCCAGCAGCTGGGGCTCTGAAGCTTTCTTT.